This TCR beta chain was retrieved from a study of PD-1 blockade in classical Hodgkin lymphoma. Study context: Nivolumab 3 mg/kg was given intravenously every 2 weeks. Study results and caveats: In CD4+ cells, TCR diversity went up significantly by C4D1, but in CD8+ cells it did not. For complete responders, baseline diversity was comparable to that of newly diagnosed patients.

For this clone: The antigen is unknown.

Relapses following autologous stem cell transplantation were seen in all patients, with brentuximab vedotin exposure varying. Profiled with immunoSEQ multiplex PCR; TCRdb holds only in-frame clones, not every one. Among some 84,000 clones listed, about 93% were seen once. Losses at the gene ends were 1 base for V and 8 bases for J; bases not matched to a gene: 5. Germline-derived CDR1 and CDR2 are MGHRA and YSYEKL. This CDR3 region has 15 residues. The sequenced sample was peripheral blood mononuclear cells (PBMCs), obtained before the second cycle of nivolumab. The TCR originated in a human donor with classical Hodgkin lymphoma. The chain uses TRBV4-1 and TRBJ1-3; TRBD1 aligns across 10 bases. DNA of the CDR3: TGCGCCAGCAGCCAAGTGGGGACAGGGGAATACACCATATATTTT. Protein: CASSQVGTGEYTIYF.